This T cell receptor beta chain is from a study of T cells after yellow fever vaccination (dated by TCRdb to about 2019). Describing the broader study: The SMART-Seq v4 Ultra Low Input RNA kit was used to prepare libraries from fractions with low cell numbers. To track T-cell clones before and after primary and booster YFV17D yellow fever vaccination, bulk TCR alpha and beta repertoires were sequenced longitudinally. Two healthy male donors made up the cohort, one aged 18 to 30 years and the other aged 30 to 40 years. Bulk PBMC replicates and cell subsets were isolated from blood drawn at multiple timepoints before and after both primary and secondary immunization. Here is what the overall study found, with its caveats: Compared with the primary T-cell response, the secondary T-cell response was weaker but faster, peaking on day 5 rather than day 15. FACS-sorted repertoires could contain abundant contaminating clonotypes from the bulk population, so computational filtering was required. After the booster, most of the clones that had expanded following primary vaccination were detected again (just under 97% of CD4 and around 90% of CD8), which suggests that memory was broadly maintained. A small fraction of clonotypes appeared in both the CD4 and CD8 compartments, likely as a result of convergent recombination. Only a couple of donors were included in the study, so the extent to which the findings can be generalized is limited.

According to the study, the label for this sample's treatment or condition signals: live attenuated yellow fever vaccine strain. At each blood-draw timepoint, two biological replicates of bulk PBMCs were collected. PBMCs were isolated from peripheral blood using a standard Ficoll-Paque protocol. RNA was extracted with TriZol from bulk PBMCs, CD4 and CD8 fractions, and dextramer-positive and dextramer-negative fractions. V was cut back by 4 bases and J by 8 bases, leaving a gap of 13 bases between them. Reading the germline V gene gives CDR1 SGDLS and CDR2 YYNGEE. There are 13 amino acids in the CDR3, from cysteine to phenylalanine inclusive. The sequence is cut down to CDR3 DNA, 39 bases in frame from base 1. For this clonotype: What this receptor recognizes is not known. Per-base quality was not reported, and no clone a single base away is much larger than it.

TCR cDNA was synthesized by 5'RACE template switching, which introduced a universal primer site and unique molecular identifiers. Priming for cDNA synthesis came from both the TCR alpha and TCR beta constant segments. Library amplification involved two PCR steps, and the second step added sample barcodes and sequencing adapters. Sequencing of libraries was performed on Illumina HiSeq 2500 (2x100 bp) or NovaSeq (2x150 bp). Under the source paper's analysis protocol: Demultiplexing of reads and collapsing into UMI consensus sequences were performed with MIGEC, and V(D)J alignment was carried out with MiXCR. Vaccine-responding clonotypes were defined with edgeR using replicate PBMC samples, requiring FDR below 0.01 and a log2 fold change above 5 up to day 15. Each bulk clonotype was labeled CD4 or CD8 based on which sequenced repertoire, CD4 or CD8, contained the clonotype at higher abundance. TCRdb reanalyzed the raw reads on its own, using fastp at Q25 for trimming and MiXCR for clone calling, and kept in-frame beta chains. For every CDR3 protein sequence, its rows merge into one entry that carries the most common genes and DNA. It is TCRdb's table, rather than the study itself, that gives the V and J calls and clone size. Within this sample are hundreds of thousands of distinct CDR3 sequences, with 10% to 15% of them counted one time only. Jointly, the top ten make up approximately 15% of the sample.

Sequencing used PBMCs, obtained on the day of the yellow fever booster vaccination. This chain joins TRBV9 to TRBJ2-4; the D region may be TRBD1 or TRBD2, each matching 5 bases equally. This clonotype originated in a man aged 25-45 years who received the YFV17D yellow fever vaccine. The DNA is as follows: TGTGCCAGCAGCACGAGAGGGGTAGACATTCAGTACTTC. The encoded protein is CASSTRGVDIQYF.